This T cell receptor (beta chain) was sequenced during a study of OX40 agonist ivuxolimab in advanced cancers. Assay used: immunoSEQ multiplex PCR; TCRdb lists only in-frame clones, some missing. The sample yields tens of thousands of clones, just under 90% seen once. V gave up 2 bases and J gave up 2 bases, with 10 bases separating them. CDR3 length: 14 amino acids. Germline V CDR1 and CDR2: SGHTA, FQGTGA. The sequencing here drew on CD4+ or CD8+ T cells sorted from blood, taken in a trial of the OX40 agonist ivuxolimab. This chain joins TRBV7-3 and TRBJ2-7, with a possible D match to TRBD1 (5 bases). The receptor's source is an adult with an advanced solid tumor such as melanoma, head and neck, liver or kidney cancer. This CDR3 reads CASSLGAFAYEQYF. The CDR3 DNA follows: TGTGCCAGCAGCTTAGGGGCATTCGCCTACGAGCAGTACTTC.